The 28 T cell receptor beta chains in this list originate from one sample, sequenced in a study of blood T cells in healthy people across ages. A second about 7 to 11 cycle PCR used barcoded and J-beta primers. TCRdb fed the 5' RACE reads into MiXCR, producing one record per CDR3 protein. The sample consists of hundreds of thousands of distinct CDR3 sequences, approximately 30% of them appearing once. The specimen sequenced was blood. The source is a woman of 80 years or more in good health.

The table lists this clonotype with many counts. V and J are TRBV9 and TRBJ2-3; D might be TRBD1 (5 bases). From germline, CDR1 is SGDLS and CDR2 YYNGEE. This CDR3 comprises 15 residues. V dropped 3 bases and J dropped 1 base, with 12 bases sitting between them. Here the CDR3 DNA reads TGTGCCAGCAGCGCCAGGGTTATTCGCACAGATACGCAGTATTTT. This codes for CASSARVIRTDTQYF.

The table lists this clonotype with a count of one. Since a much larger clone is just one base distant, this may be a read error. This chain uses TRBV5-5 with TRBJ2-1; 12 nucleotides agree with TRBD2. The CDR3 is 18 amino acids. With V trimmed by 3 bases and J by 10 bases, 17 bases remained unmatched. The germline V gene encodes CDR1 SGHKS and CDR2 YYEKEE (reference sequence). The CDR3 nucleotides read TGTGCCAGCAGCTGGTTTTCCGGGACTAGCGGGCTAATCTACGAGCAGTTCTTC. It encodes CASSWFSGTSGLIYEQFF.

A note on this clonotype: Given a much more abundant clone one base away, this may be a read error. V and J are TRBV9 and TRBJ1-2; a possible D gene is TRBD1 (5 bases). CDR3 length: 15 residues. Looked up from germline, CDR1 is SGDLS and CDR2 is YYNGEE. The DNA for the CDR3 is TGTGCCGGCAGCGTAGCGATACAGGCGAACTATGGCTACACCTTC. Translated: CAGSVAIQANYGYTF.

A note on this clonotype: A single base separates this from a much larger clone, so it may be a read error. V gene TRBV6-2 or TRBV6-3 combines with J gene TRBJ2-7; maybe TRBD2 (7 bases). CDR3 length: 15 amino acids. Germline values: CDR1 MNHEY, CDR2 SVGEGT. The CDR3 DNA is TGTGCCAGCAGTTACGGGTGGGGGGGGCACAACGATCAGTACTTC. It codes for CASSYGWGGHNDQYF.

The chain joins TRBV11-1 to TRBJ2-5; perhaps D is TRBD1 or TRBD2 (5 bases each). The CDR3 is made up of 15 amino acids. From germline, CDR1 is SGHAT and CDR2 FQDESV (reference sequence). The germline V and J ends were trimmed by 8 bases and 1 base, with 17 bases remaining between them. CDR3 residues: CASVGRPGTQETQYF. The CDR3, as DNA: TGTGCCAGCGTGGGCCGTCCGGGGACCCAAGAGACCCAGTACTTC.

This clonotype was found a few times. Given a much more abundant clone one base away, this may be a read error. The chain couples TRBV10-3 to TRBJ2-5; D tentatively fits TRBD1 or TRBD2 (5 bases each). CDR1 and CDR2 from the germline V gene are ENHRY and SYGVKD. The CDR3 has 11 residues. V shed 11 bases and J shed 11 bases, with 18 bases lying between them. The CDR3 spells CAGGPQGEQYF. The CDR3 DNA follows: TGTGCCGGGGGACCCCAGGGTGAGCAGTACTTC.

The chain links TRBV6-8 to TRBJ2-7; 10 positions match TRBD1. Germline V CDR1 and CDR2: MNHGY, SAAAGT. J was trimmed by 2 bases and V by 7 bases; bases with no gene match: 5. The CDR3 extends over 14 amino acids. The CDR3 DNA reads TGTGCCAGCAAAGACAGGGGGCGAACCTACGAGCAGTACTTC. This encodes CASKDRGRTYEQYF.

The V gene is TRBV7-9, the J gene TRBJ1-5; D not resolved. The germline V and J ends were trimmed by 8 bases and 8 bases, with 16 bases remaining between them. Germline CDR1 reads SEHNR; CDR2 reads FQNEAQ (reference sequence). The CDR3 has 13 amino acids. Here the CDR3 reads CASAGASWEPQHF. DNA of the CDR3: TGTGCCAGCGCGGGCGCAAGTTGGGAGCCCCAGCATTTT.

There are many counts of this clonotype. This may come from a read error, since a much larger clone is one base off. The chain has TRBV10-3 and TRBJ2-6; 10 nucleotides align to TRBD1. The length of the CDR3 is 16 residues. The germline V gene encodes CDR1 ENHRY and CDR2 SYGVKD. CDR3 bases: TGTGCCACCCCGGGACAGGGGCCCTCTGGGGCCAACGTCCGGACTTTC. Translation: CATPGQGPSGANVRTF.

Many counts were recorded for this clonotype. This sequence joins TRBV5-6 and TRBJ1-6; unclear D gene. Germline V gene sequence: CDR1 SGHDT, CDR2 YYEEEE. V was trimmed by 2 bases and J by 8 bases, leaving 5 bases between them. This CDR3 spans 12 amino acids. The CDR3 coding sequence is TGTGCCAGCAGCTTAGTGGATTCACCCCTCCACTTT. Its translation is CASSLVDSPLHF.

For this clonotype: At one end the junction does not follow the germline gene, possibly because of a read error. The chain recombines TRBV2 with TRBJ1-6; 7 bases agree with TRBD1. CDR1 is SNHLY, CDR2 FYNNEI, per germline. This CDR3 is built from 15 residues. In DNA, the CDR3 is TGTACCAGCACCGAAGGCACAGGGGAATGGTCACCCCTCCACTTT. Translating gives CTSTEGTGEWSPLHF.

This clonotype has ten or more counts. The chain carries TRBV7-9 and TRBJ1-1; possibly TRBD1 for D (5 bases). V lost 5 bases and J lost 2, with 18 bases in between. The CDR3 has 16 amino acids. Germline CDR1 SEHNR, CDR2 FQNEAQ (reference sequence). For the CDR3, the DNA is TGTGCCAGCAGCCTACCGACAGTACAGTTTAACACTGAAGCTTTCTTT. Its translation is CASSLPTVQFNTEAFF. The full variable domain, rest sourced from reference TRBV7-9 and TRBJ1-1, is DTGVSQNPRHKITKRGQNVTFRCDPISEHNRLYWYRQTLGQGPEFLTYFQNEAQLEKSRLLSDRFSAERPKGSFSTLEIQRTEQGDSAMYLCASSLPTVQFNTEAFFGQGTRLTVV.

This clonotype was observed at least ten times. CDR3 protein: CASSQAPDSYEQYF. CDR3 DNA sequence: TGTGCCAGCAGCCAAGCTCCAGACTCCTACGAGCAGTACTTC. This chain connects TRBV3-1 to TRBJ2-7; unclear D gene. This CDR3 has 14 residues. The V end was cut by 1 base, the J end by 0 bases, with 7 bases between. The germline V gene has CDR1 LGHDT and CDR2 YNNKEL (reference sequence).

This clonotype was recorded a few times. A much larger clone differs from this one at a single base, so this may be a read error. The V and J genes are TRBV5-1 and TRBJ1-1; weak D call: TRBD1 (6 bases). The CDR3 contains 13 residues. The germline V gene has CDR1 SGHRS and CDR2 YFSETQ. The CDR3 DNA sequence: TGCGCCAACAGCTTGGGGGCGAACACTGAAGCTTTCTTT. This sequence encodes CANSLGANTEAFF. The variable domain in full, with the rest retrieved from reference TRBV5-1 and TRBJ1-1, is KAGVTQTPRYLIKTRGQQVTLSCSPISGHRSVSWYQQTPGQGLQFLFEYFSETQRNKGNFPGRFSGRQFSNSRSEMNVSTLELGDSALYLCANSLGANTEAFFGQGTRLTVV.

The chain joins TRBV7-8 to TRBJ2-5; D is perhaps TRBD2 (6 bases). The V end was cut by 1 base, the J end by 0 bases, with 9 bases between. The CDR3 runs 15 residues. Germline CDR1 and CDR2: SGHVS and FQNEAQ. The DNA of the CDR3 is TGTGCCAGCAGCTTAGGGAGGGGCAACCAAGAGACCCAGTACTTC. Translation gives CASSLGRGNQETQYF.

This clonotype was counted many times. The chain carries TRBV20-1 and TRBJ2-5, with TRBD2 identical over 11 bases. Germline-derived CDR1 and CDR2 are DFQATT and SNEGSKA (reference sequence). Trimming cost V 3 bases and J 3 bases; bases outside gene matches: 12. This CDR3 has 17 amino acids. CDR3 bases: TGCAGTGCTAGCGCCTTCGCTAGCGGGGGGCGGGAAGAGACCCAGTACTTC. This sequence encodes CSASAFASGGREETQYF.

The chain carries TRBV20-1 and TRBJ2-7, with TRBD2 as a possible D gene (5 bases). Germline V lookup: CDR1 DFQATT, CDR2 SNEGSKA (reference sequence). The CDR3 totals 15 residues. Trimming pared 0 bases from V and 0 bases from J, leaving 12 bases between. CDR3 bases: TGCAGTGCTAGAGATGGAATGGCGGGCTCCTACGAGCAGTACTTC. Amino acids: CSARDGMAGSYEQYF.

This clonotype came up many times. The J gene is TRBJ2-1, the V gene TRBV30, with 10 bases aligning to TRBD2. The CDR3 contains 14 residues. Trimming cost V 3 bases and J 7 bases; bases outside gene matches: 6. Germline values: CDR1 GTSNPN, CDR2 SVGIG (reference sequence). The DNA of the CDR3 is TGTGCCTGGAGGGGAGCGGGGGGGCGGAATGAGCAGTTCTTC. This sequence encodes CAWRGAGGRNEQFF.

The V call is TRBV29-1, the J call TRBJ1-2; D uncertain. The germline V and J ends were trimmed by 4 bases and 6 bases, with 12 bases remaining between them. This CDR3 region has 12 residues. Germline V gene sequence: CDR1 SQVTM, CDR2 ANQGSEA. CDR3: CSVAVGLDGYTF. The CDR3, as DNA: TGCAGCGTTGCAGTCGGGTTGGATGGCTACACCTTC.

This clonotype was counted between two and nine times. This chain uses TRBV4-2 with TRBJ1-1; D remains unclear. Trimming took off 0 bases at V and 3 bases at J, with 5 bases between the two ends. The length of the CDR3 is 13 residues. Germline V gene lookup returns CDR1 LGHNA and CDR2 YNFKEQ. CDR3 region: CASSQEGDTEAFF. CDR3 DNA sequence: TGTGCCAGCAGCCAAGAAGGAGACACTGAAGCTTTCTTT.

Concerning this clonotype: A read error is possible here, since a much larger clone lies one base away. V usage is TRBV7-9 and J usage is TRBJ1-4, with D unclear. The germline V gene encodes CDR1 SEHNR and CDR2 FQNEAQ (reference sequence). CDR3 length: 11 amino acids. Written as DNA, the CDR3 is TGTGCCAGCAGCGATGATGAAAAACGGTTTTTT. Translation: CASSDDEKRFF.

Remarks on this clonotype: With a much larger clone just one base away, this may be a read error. Since no conserved phenylalanine or tryptophan closes the CDR3, a read error is the likely cause. The chain links TRBV28 to TRBJ2-7, with unresolved D. Germline values: CDR1 MDHEN, CDR2 SYDVKM. The CDR3 loop spans 14 amino acids. Trimming took off 4 bases at V and 2 bases at J, with 12 bases between the two ends. As DNA, the CDR3 is TGTGCCAGCAGTTCCATCCCACGTACCTACGAGCAGTACTTA. Amino acid sequence: CASSSIPRTYEQYL.

To note about this clonotype: A much larger clone differs by one base, so this may be a read error. The chain uses TRBV5-1 and TRBJ2-5, with D perhaps matching TRBD2 (7 bases). Matching the DNA end better, TRBJ2-7 makes the J call doubtful. The germline V gene has CDR1 SGHRS and CDR2 YFSETQ. CDR3 length equals 16 residues. CDR3 in amino acids: CASRRLTGGNSYEQYF. The CDR3 nucleotides are TGCGCCAGCCGCAGACTAACGGGGGGCAATTCCTACGAGCAGTACTTC.

This clonotype was seen repeatedly, ten times or more. The chain is built from TRBV10-3 and TRBJ2-3, with 8 bases aligning to TRBD2. Germline CDR1 is ENHRY and CDR2 is SYGVKD. CDR3 length equals 17 residues. V gave up 9 bases and J gave up 0 bases; unmatched junction bases: 14. CDR3 bases: TGTGCCATGCGAGGAGCGGGGGCCGCCTATAGCACAGATACGCAGTATTTT. It yields the protein CAMRGAGAAYSTDTQYF.

This clonotype has just a few counts. The CDR3 nucleotides are TGCGCCAGCAGCTTGCAGACAGGGGGCGATGAGCAGTTCTTC. Encoded protein: CASSLQTGGDEQFF. The chain links TRBV5-1 to TRBJ2-1, with TRBD1 identical over 10 bases. Trimming at V came to 1 base and at J to 8 bases, leaving 3 bases not matched to a gene. CDR3 size: 14 residues. CDR1 is SGHRS, CDR2 YFSETQ, per germline.

The DNA of the CDR3 is TGCAGTGCCCTAAGCGACATGGAAGGTGGCTACACCTTC. It specifies CSALSDMEGGYTF. The gene calls are TRBV20-1 and TRBJ1-2; D ambiguous. V lost 6 bases and J 7 bases, leaving 18 bases between the germline ends. This CDR3 spans 13 amino acids. In germline, CDR1 is DFQATT, CDR2 SNEGSKA (reference sequence).

This clonotype has a handful of counts. A read error may be the cause here, since a much bigger clone is one base away. This chain uses TRBV20-1 with TRBJ2-5, with TRBD1 matching over 7 bases. Trimming took 4 bases from V and 1 from J; bases not matched to a gene: 3. Germline lookup yields CDR1 DFQATT and CDR2 SNEGSKA (reference sequence). The CDR3 contains 13 residues. The CDR3 region is CSAMGQPQETQYF. The CDR3 DNA reads TGCAGTGCTATGGGACAGCCCCAAGAGACCCAGTACTTC.

This clonotype has at least ten counts. CDR3 sequence reads: CASSIRENQPQHF. The DNA of the CDR3 is TGTGCCAGTAGTATTCGGGAAAATCAGCCCCAGCATTTT. This chain links TRBV19 with TRBJ1-5; no clear D gene. Trimming cost V 3 bases and J 4 bases, with 7 bases left between them. Germline lookup yields CDR1 LNHDA and CDR2 SQIVND (reference sequence). CDR3 length: 13 amino acids.